These 14 T cell receptor beta chains came from one sample sequenced in a study of blood T cell repertoires in COVID-19. The repertoire was sequenced with immunoSEQ multiplex PCR; TCRdb's copy has only in-frame clones and lacks some. The sample consists of around 170,000 clones, 85% to 90% of them appearing once. The specimen sequenced was peripheral blood. Receptors originate from a man aged 45 to 65 with active or convalescent COVID-19.

The chain links TRBV11-1 to TRBJ2-1; the match to TRBD2 covers 13 bases. In germline, CDR1 is SGHAT, CDR2 FQDESV (reference sequence). Unmatched junction bases numbered 3, after V lost 5 bases and J lost 5 bases. The CDR3 is 15 residues long. The CDR3 bases are TGTGCCAGCAGCGCGGGACTAGCGGGGAACAATGAGCAGTTCTTC. This codes for CASSAGLAGNNEQFF.

J is TRBJ2-7 and V is TRBV18; the match to TRBD1 covers 9 bases. Germline assignment: CDR1 KGHSH and CDR2 LQKENI. The junction had 2 bases not matched to a gene; V was cut back by 2 bases and J by 3 bases. The CDR3 has 14 residues. CDR3 sequence reads: CASSPGGQGYEQYF. CDR3 in DNA: TGTGCCAGCTCACCAGGGGGACAGGGCTACGAGCAGTACTTC.

V and J are TRBV7-9 and TRBJ1-6; tentatively, D is TRBD1 (5 bases). Germline-derived CDR1 and CDR2 are SEHNR and FQNEAQ (reference sequence). The V and J ends lost 0 bases and 9 bases respectively, with 9 bases between them. The length of the CDR3 is 14 residues. In DNA form, the CDR3 reads TGTGCCAGCAGCTTAGCTGGGGGGTCTTCACCCCTCCACTTT. Translated: CASSLAGGSSPLHF.

The J gene is TRBJ2-3, the V gene TRBV7-3; D unresolved. The ends were cut back, 1 base at V and 2 bases at J, with 10 bases in the middle. CDR3 size: 15 residues. Germline CDR1 is SGHTA and CDR2 is FQGTGA. The CDR3 loop is CASSLSRSTTDTQYF. The CDR3 bases are TGTGCCAGCAGCTTAAGTCGGTCAACCACAGATACGCAGTATTTT.

This clone was observed a handful of times. J is TRBJ1-4 and V is TRBV19; a possible D gene is TRBD1 (6 bases). Germline lookup yields CDR1 LNHDA and CDR2 SQIVND (reference sequence). This CDR3 is built from 15 residues. V was cut by 4 bases and J by 10 bases, with 19 bases left in between. The CDR3: CASSSPTGRVGKLFF. In DNA form, the CDR3 reads TGTGCCAGTAGTAGCCCGACAGGTCGGGTAGGAAAACTGTTTTTT. Full variable domain (outside the CDR3, taken from reference TRBV19 and TRBJ1-4): DGGITQSPKYLFRKEGQNVTLSCEQNLNHDAMYWYRQDPGQGLRLIYYSQIVNDFQKGDIAEGYSVSREKKESFPLTVTSAQKNPTAFYLCASSSPTGRVGKLFFGSGTQLSVL.

The V call is TRBV9, the J call TRBJ1-1; a weak D match, TRBD1 (5 bases). Germline V CDR1 and CDR2: SGDLS, YYNGEE. The CDR3 loop spans 14 amino acids. V was shortened by 4 bases and J by 3 bases, with 13 bases between the two germline ends. CDR3 region: CASSRRAGHTEAFF. The DNA of the CDR3 is TGTGCCAGCAGCCGTCGTGCGGGACACACTGAAGCTTTCTTT.

J is TRBJ2-7 and V is TRBV7-9; 7 bases map to TRBD1. V dropped 1 base and J dropped 3; count of bases not matched to a gene: 6. In germline, CDR1 is SEHNR, CDR2 FQNEAQ (reference sequence). The CDR3 is made up of 15 amino acids. CDR3 coding DNA: TGTGCCAGCAGCTTAGAACAGGGGTCCCTCTACGAGCAGTACTTC. This codes for CASSLEQGSLYEQYF.

The chain recombines TRBV29-1 with TRBJ2-7, with TRBD1 matching 7 bases. The CDR3 covers 11 residues. Germline trimming cut 6 bases from V and 6 bases from J; bases unmatched to any gene: 5. CDR1 and CDR2 from the germline V gene are SQVTM and ANQGSEA. The CDR3 DNA reads as TGCAGCGTAATGACAGGGCTCGAGCAGTACTTC. Translation gives CSVMTGLEQYF.

The V call is TRBV6-2 or TRBV6-3, the J call TRBJ2-1, with 11 bases aligning to TRBD2. With 4 bases clipped from V and 4 bases from J, the junction kept 3 bases outside the gene matches. The CDR3 loop spans 15 amino acids. From germline, CDR1 is MNHEY and CDR2 SVGEGT. The CDR3 DNA sequence: TGTGCCAGCAGTTTGACTAGCGGGGCTTACAATGAGCAGTTCTTC. Protein: CASSLTSGAYNEQFF.

This chain connects TRBV25-1 to TRBJ1-4, with 7 bases aligning to TRBD1. This CDR3 region has 14 residues. With 2 bases clipped from V and 8 bases from J, the junction kept 5 bases outside the gene matches. Germline V lookup: CDR1 MGHDK, CDR2 SYGVNS. The CDR3 bases are TGTGCCAGCAGTGAAGTAGGGGGCAAGGAAAAACTGTTTTTT. Translation: CASSEVGGKEKLFF. The variable domain in full, completed from reference TRBV25-1 and TRBJ1-4, reads EADIYQTPRYLVIGTGKKITLECSQTMGHDKMYWYQQDPGMELHLIHYSYGVNSTEKGDLSSESTVSRIRTEHFPLTLESARPSHTSQYLCASSEVGGKEKLFFGSGTQLSVL.

The chain joins TRBV2 to TRBJ1-1; 10 bases fit TRBD1. This CDR3 is 16 amino acids long. The germline CDR1 and CDR2 sequences are SNHLY and FYNNEI. J was trimmed by 0 bases and V by 6 bases; bases with no gene match: 7. CDR3 protein: CASRPRTGGMNTEAFF. The DNA of the CDR3 is TGTGCCAGCAGGCCTAGGACAGGGGGTATGAACACTGAAGCTTTCTTT.

The rearrangement uses TRBV11-3 and TRBJ1-2; D not resolved. The V end was cut by 0 bases, the J end by 3 bases, with 8 bases between. Per the germline V gene, CDR1 is SGHNT and CDR2 is YENEEA. This CDR3 is built from 14 residues. The CDR3 here is CASSLDRVDYGYTF. DNA of the CDR3: TGTGCCAGCAGCTTAGATCGTGTAGACTATGGCTACACCTTC.

This chain joins TRBV6-5 and TRBJ2-5, with a tentative D call TRBD1 (6 bases). In germline, CDR1 is MNHEY, CDR2 SVGAGI. V lost 0 bases and J lost 5, with 13 bases in between. The CDR3 is 15 residues long. CDR3 coding DNA: TGTGCCAGCAGTTACTCAGCAGGGGTCCAGGAGACCCAGTACTTC. It specifies CASSYSAGVQETQYF.

V usage is TRBV4-3 and J usage is TRBJ2-1; possibly TRBD1 for D (5 bases). The length of the CDR3 is 15 residues. Germline assignment: CDR1 LGHNA and CDR2 YSLEER. V gave up 0 bases and J gave up 4 bases, with 10 bases separating them. CDR3 DNA sequence: TGCGCCAGCAGCCAAGATGCAGACAGATACAATGAGCAGTTCTTC. The encoded protein is CASSQDADRYNEQFF.